This T cell receptor (beta chain) emerged from a study of human T cells and chemical hapten exposure. About the research overall: Across its approximately 25 weeks, the study gave patients weekly diphenylcyclopropenone doses to the scalp.

The V segment lost 4 bases and the J segment 2 bases; nucleotides outside the gene matches: 5. CDR1 is SGHTA, CDR2 FQGTGA, per germline. CDR3 length: 16 residues. Study-wide results and caveats: Large CDR3 similarity clusters arose significantly more often from expanded TCRs than from controls. Alopecia in all donors means immunity may differ from healthy individuals.

This clonotype turned up a few times. Its cognate antigen is unknown. Time point denoted: patch test 3, about 24 weeks after DPC sensitization. Specified treatment: therapeutic diphenylcyclopropenone sensitization with weekly scalp DPC. TCRdb recomputed calls from the RACE reads with MiXCR, one row per CDR3 protein. Among 60,000 to 65,000 distinct CDR3 sequences, 11% were seen once, and the ten largest hold about 2.5%. This specimen consisted of whole blood, obtained in connection with sensitization to the hapten diphenylcyclopropenone (DPC). The chain employs TRBV7-3 and TRBJ2-1; 10 bases map to TRBD2. The source of this sequence is a woman aged 25 to 39 with alopecia areata. Some clones in this sample may be carry-over from other donors' samples. The DNA for the CDR3 is TGTGCCAGCAGCTCAAAAAGCGGGAGGGCCTACAATGAGCAGTTCTTC. Amino acids: CASSSKSGRAYNEQFF.